These 20 T cell receptor beta chains originate from one sample sequenced in a study of glioma-infiltrating T cells. The iRepertoire nested amplicon-rescue multiplex PCR amplified TCR alpha and beta CDR3s from RNA. TCRdb recomputed calls from the multiplex PCR reads with MiXCR, one row per CDR3 protein. The sample yields roughly 100,000 distinct CDR3 sequences, around 31% seen once. Sequenced material: glioma tissue, nonneoplastic brain tissue, or PBMCs (not recorded which). The receptor source for this set is a human donor with low-grade glioma or glioblastoma, undergoing nonglioma brain surgery, or in good health (not recorded which).

This clonotype was recorded at least ten times. The chain combines TRBV28 with TRBJ1-6; 8 bases align to TRBD1. Trimming cost V 3 bases and J 15 bases; bases outside gene matches: 10. The germline CDR1 and CDR2 sequences are MDHEN and SYDVKM. This CDR3 is built from 14 residues. The DNA of the CDR3 is TGTGCCAGCAGTTTGGGGACAGGTAATCGCCACCTCCACTTT. This codes for CASSLGTGNRHLHF.

In this sample, this clonotype turned up many times. The CDR3 DNA reads TGTGCCAGCAGTTTACCGGGACCCAATAATTCACCCCTCCACTTT. Its translation is CASSLPGPNNSPLHF. The chain couples TRBV28 to TRBJ1-6; TRBD1 might be the D (5 bases). CDR1 and CDR2 from the germline V gene are MDHEN and SYDVKM. Trimming took 2 bases from V and 5 from J, leaving 10 bases between them. The CDR3 extends over 15 amino acids.

This clonotype was detected many times. The chain recombines TRBV14 with TRBJ1-1; D remains unclear. The CDR3 runs to 13 residues. CDR1 and CDR2 from the germline V gene are SGHDN and FVKESK. V gave up 4 bases and J gave up 2 bases, with 8 bases separating them. CDR3 in DNA: TGTGCCAGCAGCCGACAAGCTAACACTGAAGCTTTCTTT. Amino acids: CASSRQANTEAFF.

Comments on this clonotype: A much larger clone differs by one base, so this may be a read error. This sequence joins TRBV27 and TRBJ2-3; D is unresolved. Germline loops: CDR1 MNHEY, CDR2 SMNVEV (reference sequence). The CDR3 loop spans 17 amino acids. The CDR3 loop reads CASSLSPIGPLSDTHYF. The CDR3 nucleotides read TGTGCCAGCAGTCTCTCCCCCATAGGGCCCTTGTCAGATACGCATTATTTT.

The chain uses TRBV20-1 and TRBJ2-7, with TRBD2 identical over 11 bases. CDR3 length equals 14 residues. J gave up 2 bases and V 6 bases, and 6 bases lay outside the gene matches. Per germline, CDR1 DFQATT and CDR2 SNEGSKA (reference sequence). The CDR3 bases are TGCAGTGCGGAAACTAGCGGGGGAACCTACGAGCAGTACTTC. Protein sequence: CSAETSGGTYEQYF.

This clonotype was observed many times. CDR3 region: CSAYTGGANTEAFF. The CDR3 DNA sequence: TGCAGTGCTTATACAGGGGGCGCGAACACTGAAGCTTTCTTT. The chain carries TRBV20-1 and TRBJ1-1, with 9 bases identical to TRBD1. After removal of 5 bases from V and 1 base from J, the junction contained 5 bases not matched to a gene. CDR1 and CDR2 from the germline V gene are DFQATT and SNEGSKA (reference sequence). This CDR3 is built from 14 residues.

This clonotype has only a few counts. The chain joins TRBV4-3 to TRBJ2-7; a weak D match, TRBD2 (5 bases). The V end lost 4 bases, the J end lost 0 bases, and 7 bases lay between the germline ends. Germline CDR1 LGHNA, CDR2 YSLEER. This CDR3 is built from 13 residues. In DNA form, the CDR3 reads TGCGCCAGCAGCCCCGGAGGCTCCTACGAGCAGTACTTC. Translating it yields CASSPGGSYEQYF.

About this clonotype itself: Lacking the conserved final phenylalanine or tryptophan, this CDR3 likely reflects a read error. The chain recombines TRBV10-3 with TRBJ1-6; 7 nucleotides match TRBD1. Germline V lookup: CDR1 ENHRY, CDR2 SYGVKD. This CDR3 spans 14 amino acids. The CDR3 here is CAIRRDSSNSPLHS. Written as DNA, the CDR3 is TGTGCCATCAGGAGGGACAGCTCGAATTCGCCCCTCCACTCT.

This clonotype was picked up a small number of times. The J gene is TRBJ2-1, the V gene TRBV12-3 or TRBV12-4; the D call may be TRBD1 or TRBD2 (6 bases each). The germline V and J ends were trimmed by 4 bases and 8 bases, with 18 bases remaining between them. This CDR3 comprises 15 residues. CDR3 nucleotides: TGTGCCAGCAGTTCAGATTGGGGGGCTAGCGATGAGCAGTTCTTC. Amino acids: CASSSDWGASDEQFF.

There are many counts of this clonotype. The chain carries TRBV27 and TRBJ1-5; D uncertain. Between the trimmed V and J ends, which lost 3 bases and 7 bases, there was a span of 10 bases. The germline CDR1 and CDR2 sequences are MNHEY and SMNVEV (reference sequence). CDR3 size: 13 residues. The CDR3 DNA sequence: TGTGCCAGCAGTTTTGCGGTTAGGCAGCCCCAGCATTTT. Residues: CASSFAVRQPQHF.

About this clonotype: A much more abundant neighbour one base away suggests this may be a read error. The CDR3 does not close with the conserved phenylalanine or tryptophan, likely indicating a read error. This chain uses TRBV20-1 with TRBJ1-5; TRBD1 is a possible D gene (5 bases). The CDR3 spans 15 residues. Trimming cost V 3 bases and J 4 bases, with 16 bases left between them. Per the germline V gene, CDR1 is DFQATT and CDR2 is SNEGSKA (reference sequence). DNA for the CDR3: TGCAGTGCTAGGACCCCTAGGGGTCGGAATCAGCCCCAGCATATT. Translation: CSARTPRGRNQPQHI.

This clonotype was detected only a few times. The V gene is TRBV11-2, the J gene TRBJ1-1; maybe TRBD1 (6 bases). CDR3 length: 16 amino acids. From germline, CDR1 is SGHAT and CDR2 FQNNGV. The V end was cut by 3 bases, the J end by 3 bases, with 17 bases between. The CDR3 is CASSLVTRGVYTEAFF. As DNA, the CDR3 is TGTGCCAGCAGCTTGGTGACGAGGGGGGTGTACACTGAAGCTTTCTTT. Full variable domain (remainder filled in from reference TRBV11-2 and TRBJ1-1): EAGVAQSPRYKIIEKRQSVAFWCNPISGHATLYWYQQILGQGPKLLIQFQNNGVVDDSQLPKDRFSAERLKGVDSTLKIQPAKLEDSAVYLCASSLVTRGVYTEAFFGQGTRLTVV.

The sample holds a few counts of this clonotype. The chain employs TRBV29-1 and TRBJ1-1, with D possibly being TRBD1 (5 bases). Germline V gives CDR1 SQVTM, CDR2 ANQGSEA. Trimming removed 4 bases from V and 2 bases from J, with 8 bases in between. The CDR3 is 12 amino acids. The CDR3 reads CSVGGANTEAFF. The CDR3, as DNA: TGCAGCGTTGGCGGGGCTAACACTGAAGCTTTCTTT.

The J gene is TRBJ1-2, the V gene TRBV5-1; TRBD1 matches 7 bases. Germline V CDR1 and CDR2: SGHRS, YFSETQ. After removal of 3 bases from V and 6 bases from J, the junction contained 2 bases not matched to a gene. CDR3 length: 12 residues. CDR3 region: CASSYDRDGYTF. CDR3 sequence (DNA): TGCGCCAGCAGCTACGACAGGGATGGCTACACCTTC.

This clonotype occurred many times. V and J are TRBV18 and TRBJ2-3; D is undetermined. V lost 2 bases to trimming and J lost 6 bases, with 6 bases between them. The germline V gene encodes CDR1 KGHSH and CDR2 LQKENI. The CDR3 covers 12 residues. The CDR3 sequence is CASSPMGDTQYF. The CDR3 DNA reads as TGTGCCAGCTCACCAATGGGGGATACGCAGTATTTT.

This clonotype was recorded many times. The genes are TRBV20-1 and TRBJ1-1; a possible D gene is TRBD1 (6 bases). This CDR3 has 13 residues. V gave up 7 bases and J gave up 1 base, with 13 bases separating them. The germline CDR1 and CDR2 sequences are DFQATT and SNEGSKA (reference sequence). CDR3 in amino acids: CSGPEGQNTEAFF. CDR3 sequence (DNA): TGCAGTGGTCCTGAGGGACAGAACACTGAAGCTTTCTTT.

This chain links TRBV3-1 with TRBJ1-2, with D perhaps TRBD1 (5 bases). The CDR3 has 15 residues. Between the trimmed V and J ends, which lost 1 base and 5 bases, there was a span of 14 bases. CDR1 is LGHDT, CDR2 YNNKEL, per germline (reference sequence). The CDR3 here is CASSQGEGPGYGYTF. The CDR3 nucleotides read TGTGCCAGCAGCCAAGGAGAGGGGCCAGGGTATGGCTACACCTTC.

This clonotype was observed many times. V is TRBV6-2 or TRBV6-3 and J is TRBJ2-3; 9 nucleotides agree with TRBD1. From germline, CDR1 is MNHEY and CDR2 SVGEGT. The CDR3 contains 17 residues. After removal of 0 bases from V and 5 bases from J, the junction contained 9 bases not matched to a gene. The CDR3 region is CASSYSTPGQGGDTQYF. For the CDR3, the DNA is TGTGCCAGCAGTTACTCGACCCCGGGACAGGGAGGAGATACGCAGTATTTT.

DNA for the CDR3: TGTGCCAGCAGCTCCGGGACAGGGGGCTTTTCGGTTCAGCCCCAGCATTTT. Residues: CASSSGTGGFSVQPQHF. The V call is TRBV7-2, the J call TRBJ1-5, with 12 bases lining up with TRBD1. The CDR3 sequence is 17 residues long. Losses at the gene ends were 4 bases for V and 6 bases for J; bases not matched to a gene: 10. Germline lookup yields CDR1 SGHTA and CDR2 FQGNSA.

This clonotype was counted only a few times. The chain combines TRBV19 with TRBJ2-7, with TRBD2 identical over 7 bases. The CDR3 has 14 amino acids. V lost 1 base and J lost 1; bases outside the gene matches: 1. Germline V gene data show CDR1 as LNHDA and CDR2 as SQIVND (reference sequence). CDR3 amino acids: CASSIGEGSYEQYF. The DNA for the CDR3 is TGTGCCAGTAGTATAGGGGAGGGATCCTACGAGCAGTACTTC.